This TCR beta chain was identified during a study of control samples from healthy donors and cancer patients. Assay used: immunoSEQ multiplex PCR; TCRdb lists only in-frame clones, some missing. This sample carries about 130,000 clones, 87% of them seen once, and the ten largest clones take around 2%. V was cut by 3 bases and J by 4 bases, with 10 bases left in between. Germline-derived CDR1 and CDR2 are MNHEY and SMNVEV (reference sequence). The CDR3 is 13 residues long. Material: blood. The genes are TRBV27 and TRBJ2-7, with D perhaps TRBD1 (7 bases). The clonotype was recovered from a man aged 18 to 29 in good health. CDR3 DNA sequence: TGTGCCAGCAGTTTCAGGGGGGTGTACGAGCAGTACTTC. Translating gives CASSFRGVYEQYF.